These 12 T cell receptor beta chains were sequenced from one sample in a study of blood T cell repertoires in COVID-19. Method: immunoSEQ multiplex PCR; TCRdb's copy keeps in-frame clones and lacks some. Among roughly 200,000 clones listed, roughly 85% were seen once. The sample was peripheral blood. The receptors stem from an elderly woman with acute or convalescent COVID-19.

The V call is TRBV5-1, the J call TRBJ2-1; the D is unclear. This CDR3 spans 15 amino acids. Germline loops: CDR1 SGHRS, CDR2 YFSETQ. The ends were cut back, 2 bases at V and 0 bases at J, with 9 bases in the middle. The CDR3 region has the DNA TGCGCCAGCAGCTTTACCGTGAGCTCCTACAATGAGCAGTTCTTC. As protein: CASSFTVSSYNEQFF.

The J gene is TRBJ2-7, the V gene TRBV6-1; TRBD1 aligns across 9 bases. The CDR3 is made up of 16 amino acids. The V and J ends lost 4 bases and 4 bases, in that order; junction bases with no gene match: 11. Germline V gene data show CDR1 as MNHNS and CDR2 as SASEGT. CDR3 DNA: TGTGCCAGCAGTGGGGGACAGGGATCGGGGGCATACGAGCAGTACTTC. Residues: CASSGGQGSGAYEQYF.

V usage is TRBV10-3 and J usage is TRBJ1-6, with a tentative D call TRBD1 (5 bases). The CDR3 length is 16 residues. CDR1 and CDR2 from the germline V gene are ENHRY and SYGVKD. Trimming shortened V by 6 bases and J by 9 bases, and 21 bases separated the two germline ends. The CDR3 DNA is TGTGCCATCAGCCCCCTGGCCCAGGGTAGTGGTTCACCCCTCCACTTT. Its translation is CAISPLAQGSGSPLHF.

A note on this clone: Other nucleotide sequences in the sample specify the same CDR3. The CDR3: CASSLAGVGTDTQYF. The CDR3 region has the DNA TGTGCCAGCAGCTTAGCGGGAGTCGGCACAGATACGCAGTATTTT. V and J are TRBV7-2 and TRBJ2-3; TRBD2 is a possible D gene (5 bases). Trimming removed 0 bases at V and 1 base at J, with 8 bases between. Germline assignment: CDR1 SGHTA and CDR2 FQGNSA. This CDR3 comprises 15 residues.

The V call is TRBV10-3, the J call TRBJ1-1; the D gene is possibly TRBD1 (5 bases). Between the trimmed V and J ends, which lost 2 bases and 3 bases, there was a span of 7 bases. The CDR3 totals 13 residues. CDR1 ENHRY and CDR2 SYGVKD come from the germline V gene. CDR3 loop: CAISEIRDTEAFF. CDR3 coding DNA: TGTGCCATCAGTGAGATCAGGGACACTGAAGCTTTCTTT.

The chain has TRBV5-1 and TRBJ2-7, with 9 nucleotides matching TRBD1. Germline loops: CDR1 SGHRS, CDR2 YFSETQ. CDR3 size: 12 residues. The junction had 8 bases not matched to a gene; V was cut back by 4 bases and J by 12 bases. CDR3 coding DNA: TGCGCCAGCAGCCCGGGACAGGGAGGAGCGTACTTC. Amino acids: CASSPGQGGAYF.

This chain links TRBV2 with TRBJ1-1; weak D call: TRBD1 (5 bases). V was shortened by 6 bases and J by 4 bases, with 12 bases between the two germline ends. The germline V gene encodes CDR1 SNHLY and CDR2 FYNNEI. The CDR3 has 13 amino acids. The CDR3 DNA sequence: TGTGCCAGCAGGGAGGGGCAGGTCACTGAAGCTTTCTTT. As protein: CASREGQVTEAFF. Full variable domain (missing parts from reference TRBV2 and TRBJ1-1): EPEVTQTPSHQVTQMGQEVILRCVPISNHLYFYWYRQILGQKVEFLVSFYNNEISEKSEIFDDQFSVERPDGSNFTLKIRSTKLEDSAMYFCASREGQVTEAFFGQGTRLTVV.

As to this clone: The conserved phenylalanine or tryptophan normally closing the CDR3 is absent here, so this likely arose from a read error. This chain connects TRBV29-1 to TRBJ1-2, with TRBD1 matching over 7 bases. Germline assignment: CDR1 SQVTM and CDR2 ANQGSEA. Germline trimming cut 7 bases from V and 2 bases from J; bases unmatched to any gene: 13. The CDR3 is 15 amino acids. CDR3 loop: CSAFSGQERNYGYTL. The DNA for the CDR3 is TGCAGCGCCTTTAGCGGACAGGAACGGAACTATGGCTACACCCTC.

This CDR3 reads CASSLQSGVPYEQYF. The CDR3 coding sequence is TGTGCCAGCAGCTTACAATCAGGGGTCCCCTACGAGCAGTACTTC. The V call is TRBV7-3, the J call TRBJ2-7; possible D gene TRBD1, 6 bases. The germline V and J ends were trimmed by 2 bases and 2 bases, with 13 bases remaining between them. CDR3 length: 15 amino acids. CDR1 is SGHTA, CDR2 FQGTGA, per germline.

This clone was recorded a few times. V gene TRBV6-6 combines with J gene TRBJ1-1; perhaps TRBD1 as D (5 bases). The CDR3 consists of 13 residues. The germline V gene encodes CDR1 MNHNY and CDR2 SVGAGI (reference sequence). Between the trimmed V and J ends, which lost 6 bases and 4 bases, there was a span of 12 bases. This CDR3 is CASSQNGGTEAFF. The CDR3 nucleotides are TGTGCCAGCAGCCAAAACGGGGGCACTGAAGCTTTCTTT.

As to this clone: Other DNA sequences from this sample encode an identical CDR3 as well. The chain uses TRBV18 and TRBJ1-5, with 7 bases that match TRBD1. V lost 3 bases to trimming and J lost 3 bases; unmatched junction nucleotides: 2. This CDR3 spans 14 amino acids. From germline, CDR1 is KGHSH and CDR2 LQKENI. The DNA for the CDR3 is TGTGCCAGCTCACCGACAGGGAACAATCAGCCCCAGCATTTT. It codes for CASSPTGNNQPQHF.

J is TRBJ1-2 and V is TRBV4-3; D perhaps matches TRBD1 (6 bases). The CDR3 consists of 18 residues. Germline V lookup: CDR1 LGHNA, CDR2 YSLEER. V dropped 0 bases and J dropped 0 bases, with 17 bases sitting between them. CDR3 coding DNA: TGCGCCAGCAGCCAAGATGTCAGGGGTGTGGTGTCTAACTATGGCTACACCTTC. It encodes CASSQDVRGVVSNYGYTF.